A single T cell receptor beta chain is shown here with its context. The data were taken from a study of blood T cells in healthy people across ages. Isolation yielded PBMCs, at least 6 million per sample, in every case. Together with a sample-barcoded 5' primer, a J-beta primer mix was included in a second PCR lasting roughly 6 to 12 cycles. Researchers report that a template-switch adaptor with 12 random nucleotides tagged each cDNA molecule. One entry per CDR3 protein results from TCRdb running MiXCR on the 5' RACE reads. This sample has 600,000 or so distinct CDR3 sequences, with around 31% found just once. The germline V gene encodes CDR1 MNHEY and CDR2 SVGAGI. Trimming removed 6 bases at V and 13 bases at J, with 25 bases between. The CDR3 length is 15 residues.

The V call is TRBV6-5, the J call TRBJ2-4; no definite D call. This clonotype was sampled from a woman over 75 in good health. The source material was blood. The CDR3 spells CASSPVVSERHEQYF. CDR3 nucleotide sequence: TGTGCCAGCAGCCCCGTGGTATCGGAGAGGCATGAGCAGTACTTC.